The 22 T cell receptor beta chains below all came from one sample that was sequenced in a study of T cell responses to AZD1222 COVID-19 vaccine. Generated by immunoSEQ multiplex PCR, the TCRdb table keeps only in-frame clones and is missing some. The table shows about 120,000 clones, with around 92% occurring only once. This specimen was peripheral blood, taken on day 0 of AZD1222 vaccination. The origin of the receptors is an adult in good health.

This clone appeared once. V gene TRBV10-3 combines with J gene TRBJ1-1; TRBD1 matches at 8 bases. Unmatched junction bases numbered 13, after V lost 2 bases and J lost 8 bases. Germline V gene sequence: CDR1 ENHRY, CDR2 SYGVKD. CDR3 size: 16 residues. The CDR3 DNA is TGTGCCATCAGTGAGAGAACCGGGACAGGCGCGCCAGAAGCTTTCTTT. Amino acid sequence: CAISERTGTGAPEAFF.

This chain links TRBV2 with TRBJ1-5; TRBD1 is a possible D gene (6 bases). The V end was cut by 2 bases, the J end by 1 base, with 12 bases between. This CDR3 comprises 16 residues. Germline values: CDR1 SNHLY, CDR2 FYNNEI. CDR3: CASSEIGGGSNQPQHF. CDR3 DNA: TGTGCCAGCAGTGAAATTGGAGGGGGGAGCAATCAGCCCCAGCATTTT.

This chain uses TRBV6-5 with TRBJ2-7; 8 bases agree with TRBD2. Germline values: CDR1 MNHEY, CDR2 SVGAGI. CDR3 size: 14 residues. With 6 bases clipped from V and 8 bases from J, the junction kept 12 bases outside the gene matches. The CDR3 loop reads CASSLLLSGGQQYF. For the CDR3, the DNA is TGTGCCAGCAGCCTACTTCTAAGCGGGGGCCAGCAGTACTTC.

The chain combines TRBV19 with TRBJ2-7; 9 nucleotides match TRBD1. The J segment lost 1 base and the V segment lost 5 bases, leaving 6 bases of the junction unmatched. Germline V CDR1 and CDR2: LNHDA, SQIVND (reference sequence). There are 15 residues in the CDR3. The CDR3 sequence: CASSDRDRASYEQYF. The CDR3 DNA reads TGTGCCAGTAGTGACCGGGACAGGGCGTCCTACGAGCAGTACTTC.

The rearrangement links TRBV5-8 to TRBJ1-4; D remains ambiguous. The V end was cut by 4 bases, the J end by 1 base, with 11 bases between. CDR3 size: 15 residues. The germline CDR1 and CDR2 sequences are SGHTS and YDEGEE. The DNA of the CDR3 is TGTGCCAGCAGCCCACGGACGCTAACTAATGAAAAACTGTTTTTT. It is translated as CASSPRTLTNEKLFF. Full variable domain (missing parts from reference TRBV5-8 and TRBJ1-4): EAGVTQSPTHLIKTRGQQATLRCSPISGHTSVYWYQQALGLGLQFLLWYDEGEERNRGNFPPRFSGRQFPNYSSELNVNALELEDSALYLCASSPRTLTNEKLFFGSGTQLSVL.

The chain carries TRBV11-2 and TRBJ2-5; either TRBD1 or TRBD2 may fit D (5 bases each). Trimming stripped 2 bases from V and 5 bases from J, with 12 bases between. Germline-derived CDR1 and CDR2 are SGHAT and FQNNGV. The CDR3 runs to 14 residues. The CDR3 DNA reads TGTGCCAGCAGCTTACCCCAGGGCGGGGAGACCCAGTACTTC. This encodes CASSLPQGGETQYF.

V is TRBV5-5 and J is TRBJ1-1; D uncertain. Trimming left V 1 base short and J 3 bases short, with 10 bases between. The CDR3 runs 14 residues. Germline CDR1 is SGHKS and CDR2 is YYEKEE (reference sequence). The CDR3 nucleotides read TGTGCCAGCAGCTTGAGGCAGGACTACACTGAAGCTTTCTTT. This sequence encodes CASSLRQDYTEAFF.

In the case of this clone: At one of its ends the junction is not consistent with the germline gene, which may arise from a read error. The chain is built from TRBV29-1 and TRBJ2-3; D may be TRBD2 (7 bases). CDR3 size: 12 residues. Germline lookup yields CDR1 SQVTM and CDR2 ANQGSEA. CDR3 loop: CSVEGSGGGPRF. As DNA, the CDR3 is TGCAGCGTTGAAGGGTCAGGCGGGGGCCCACGTTTT.

This rearrangement joins TRBV6-4 to TRBJ2-3; 7 bases fit TRBD2. CDR1 and CDR2 from the germline V gene are MRHNA and SNTAGT. V shed 2 bases, J shed 4 bases, and the junction held 3 bases outside the gene matches. The CDR3 runs 14 residues. This CDR3 is CASSDVGGADTQYF. For the CDR3, the DNA is TGTGCCAGCAGTGACGTGGGGGGGGCAGATACGCAGTATTTT.

This clone was counted between two and nine times. This rearrangement joins TRBV28 to TRBJ1-2; unclear D gene. Trimming stripped 2 bases from V and 3 bases from J, with 7 bases between. Germline V gives CDR1 MDHEN, CDR2 SYDVKM. The CDR3 has 13 residues. CDR3 residues: CASSLVTDYGYTF. DNA of the CDR3: TGTGCCAGCAGTTTAGTTACGGACTATGGCTACACCTTC.

This clone was seen just once. The chain is built from TRBV6-2 or TRBV6-3 and TRBJ1-6; no reliable D call. The germline V gene encodes CDR1 MNHEY and CDR2 SVGEGT. The CDR3 length is 12 residues. Deletions cut 3 bases from V and 7 bases from J, with 4 bases between. The CDR3 region is CASSYGNSPLHF. Here the CDR3 DNA reads TGTGCCAGCAGTTATGGGAATTCACCCCTCCACTTT.

The chain uses TRBV2 and TRBJ2-2; maybe TRBD2 (5 bases). Looked up from germline, CDR1 is SNHLY and CDR2 is FYNNEI. The CDR3 totals 15 residues. V lost 3 bases, J lost 4 bases, and 12 bases lay in between. CDR3 residues: CASSDLLATTGELFF. For the CDR3, the DNA is TGTGCCAGCAGTGACCTCTTAGCGACCACCGGGGAGCTGTTTTTT.

V and J are TRBV19 and TRBJ1-5; 8 nucleotides line up with TRBD1. CDR3 length: 16 amino acids. Germline-derived CDR1 and CDR2 are LNHDA and SQIVND (reference sequence). J gave up 2 bases and V 5 bases, and 8 bases lay outside the gene matches. The CDR3 nucleotides are TGTGCCAGTAGTGCCACAGACAGGGGCCGCAATCAGCCCCAGCATTTT. Translation gives CASSATDRGRNQPQHF.

This clone was detected a few times. The genes are TRBV4-2 and TRBJ1-3; the D is unclear. CDR3 length: 17 amino acids. Trimming took 4 bases from V and 0 from J, leaving 16 bases between them. Germline V lookup: CDR1 LGHNA, CDR2 YNFKEQ. CDR3 in amino acids: CASSPYAGRSSGNTIYF. The CDR3 nucleotides read TGTGCCAGCAGCCCTTACGCCGGCAGGTCCTCTGGAAACACCATATATTTT.

The chain recombines TRBV27 with TRBJ2-7; 7 nucleotides agree with TRBD1. CDR1 MNHEY and CDR2 SMNVEV come from the germline V gene (reference sequence). The CDR3 is made up of 15 amino acids. Trimming at V came to 6 bases and at J to 0 bases, leaving 8 bases not matched to a gene. This CDR3 reads CASRIGGLASYEQYF. CDR3 DNA: TGTGCCAGCAGGATAGGGGGCCTCGCCTCCTACGAGCAGTACTTC.

The V gene is TRBV11-2, the J gene TRBJ1-2; unclear D gene. The ends were cut back, 2 bases at V and 6 bases at J, with 7 bases in the middle. This CDR3 is built from 12 residues. Germline CDR1 and CDR2: SGHAT and FQNNGV. The CDR3: CASSLILNGYTF. The CDR3 DNA is TGTGCCAGCAGCTTAATACTAAATGGCTACACCTTC.

The genes are TRBV20-1 and TRBJ1-1; unclear D gene. Germline V gene lookup returns CDR1 DFQATT and CDR2 SNEGSKA (reference sequence). The V and J ends lost 1 base and 5 bases respectively, with 5 bases between them. CDR3 size: 11 residues. CDR3 region: CSARAETEAFF. The CDR3 DNA is TGCAGTGCTAGAGCCGAAACTGAAGCTTTCTTT.

The gene calls are TRBV28 and TRBJ1-1; D remains ambiguous. With 6 bases removed from V and 5 bases from J, the gap between germline ends came to 10 bases. The CDR3 spans 12 residues. Germline CDR1 MDHEN, CDR2 SYDVKM. CDR3 sequence reads: CASSPRATEAFF. The CDR3 DNA reads as TGTGCCAGCAGCCCTCGTGCAACTGAAGCTTTCTTT.

The CDR3 DNA reads TGTGCCAGCAGTGACTCGAGGTACACTGAAGCTTTCTTT. It is translated as CASSDSRYTEAFF. V is TRBV6-4 and J is TRBJ1-1; no firm D call. Germline loops: CDR1 MRHNA, CDR2 SNTAGT. The CDR3 sequence is 13 residues long. With 0 bases removed from V and 3 bases from J, the gap between germline ends came to 5 bases.

V is TRBV29-1 and J is TRBJ2-4, with 7 bases lining up with TRBD1. Germline CDR1 SQVTM, CDR2 ANQGSEA. Trimming at V came to 5 bases and at J to 5 bases, leaving 3 bases not matched to a gene. This CDR3 contains 12 residues. In DNA form, the CDR3 reads TGCAGCGTTTTAGACAGGGAAAACATTCAGTACTTC. This sequence encodes CSVLDRENIQYF.

The chain carries TRBV5-8 and TRBJ1-2, with TRBD1 matching over 8 bases. With 1 base clipped from V and 6 bases from J, the junction kept 8 bases outside the gene matches. Germline V gives CDR1 SGHTS, CDR2 YDEGEE. The CDR3 totals 15 residues. CDR3 region: CASSLWTGRLNGYTF. CDR3 in DNA: TGTGCCAGCAGCTTGTGGACAGGGCGTTTAAATGGCTACACCTTC. The full variable domain, rest sourced from reference TRBV5-8 and TRBJ1-2, is EAGVTQSPTHLIKTRGQQATLRCSPISGHTSVYWYQQALGLGLQFLLWYDEGEERNRGNFPPRFSGRQFPNYSSELNVNALELEDSALYLCASSLWTGRLNGYTFGSGTRLTVV.

The gene calls are TRBV7-9 and TRBJ1-4, with D hard to call. V was cut by 1 base and J by 0 bases, with 6 bases left in between. CDR3 length equals 15 residues. The germline V gene encodes CDR1 SEHNR and CDR2 FQNEAQ (reference sequence). The chain's CDR3 is CASSLDTSTNEKLFF. In DNA form, the CDR3 reads TGTGCCAGCAGCTTAGATACCTCAACTAATGAAAAACTGTTTTTT.